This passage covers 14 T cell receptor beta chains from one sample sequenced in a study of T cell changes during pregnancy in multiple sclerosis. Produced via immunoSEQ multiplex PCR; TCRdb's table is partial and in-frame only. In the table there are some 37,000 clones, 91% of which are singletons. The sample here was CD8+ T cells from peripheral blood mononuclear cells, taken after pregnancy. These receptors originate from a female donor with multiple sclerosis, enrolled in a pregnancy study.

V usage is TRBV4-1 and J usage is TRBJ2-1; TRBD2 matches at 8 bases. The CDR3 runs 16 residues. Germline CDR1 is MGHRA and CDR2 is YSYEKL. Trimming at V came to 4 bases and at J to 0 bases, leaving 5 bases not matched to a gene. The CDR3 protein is CASSPSGGLSYNEQFF. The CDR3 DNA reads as TGCGCCAGCAGCCCCAGCGGGGGACTCTCCTACAATGAGCAGTTCTTC.

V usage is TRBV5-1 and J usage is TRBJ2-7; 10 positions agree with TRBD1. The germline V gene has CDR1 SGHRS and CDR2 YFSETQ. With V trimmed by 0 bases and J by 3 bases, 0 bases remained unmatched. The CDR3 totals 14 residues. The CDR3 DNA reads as TGCGCCAGCAGCTTGGGGACAGGGGGCTACGAGCAGTACTTC. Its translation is CASSLGTGGYEQYF. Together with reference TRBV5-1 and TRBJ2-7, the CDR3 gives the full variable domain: KAGVTQTPRYLIKTRGQQVTLSCSPISGHRSVSWYQQTPGQGLQFLFEYFSETQRNKGNFPGRFSGRQFSNSRSEMNVSTLELGDSALYLCASSLGTGGYEQYFGPGTRLTVT.

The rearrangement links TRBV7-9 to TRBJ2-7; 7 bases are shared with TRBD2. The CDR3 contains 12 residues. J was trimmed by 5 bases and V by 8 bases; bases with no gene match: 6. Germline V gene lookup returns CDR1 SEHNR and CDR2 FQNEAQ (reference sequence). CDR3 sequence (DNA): TGTGCCAGCGGGAGGGTGAGGCACGAGCAGTACTTC. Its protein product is CASGRVRHEQYF.

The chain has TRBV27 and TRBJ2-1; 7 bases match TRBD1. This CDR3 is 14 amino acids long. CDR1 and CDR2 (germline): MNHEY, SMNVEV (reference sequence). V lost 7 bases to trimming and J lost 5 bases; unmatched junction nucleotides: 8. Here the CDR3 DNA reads TGTGCCAGCACTACGGGACAGTTCAACAATGAGCAGTTCTTC. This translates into CASTTGQFNNEQFF.

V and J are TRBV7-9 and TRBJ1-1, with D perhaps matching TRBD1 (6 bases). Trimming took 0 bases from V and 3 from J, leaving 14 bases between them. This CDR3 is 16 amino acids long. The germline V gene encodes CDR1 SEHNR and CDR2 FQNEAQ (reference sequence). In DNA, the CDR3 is TGTGCCAGCAGCTTAGCGCTAACAGGGTGGGACACTGAAGCTTTCTTT. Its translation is CASSLALTGWDTEAFF.

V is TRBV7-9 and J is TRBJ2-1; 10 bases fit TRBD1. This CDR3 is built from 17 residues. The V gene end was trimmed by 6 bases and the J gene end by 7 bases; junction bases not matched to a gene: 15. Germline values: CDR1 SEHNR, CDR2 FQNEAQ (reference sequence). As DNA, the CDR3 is TGTGCCAGCAGGAGTCCAAACACCGGGACAGGGGATAATGAGCAGTTCTTC. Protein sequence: CASRSPNTGTGDNEQFF.

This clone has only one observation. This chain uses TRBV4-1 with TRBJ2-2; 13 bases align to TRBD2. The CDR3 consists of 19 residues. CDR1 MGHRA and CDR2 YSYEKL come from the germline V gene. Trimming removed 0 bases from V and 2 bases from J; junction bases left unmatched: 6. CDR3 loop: CASSQESLAGGYNTGELFF. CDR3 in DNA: TGCGCCAGCAGCCAAGAATCACTAGCGGGGGGGTATAACACCGGGGAGCTGTTTTTT.

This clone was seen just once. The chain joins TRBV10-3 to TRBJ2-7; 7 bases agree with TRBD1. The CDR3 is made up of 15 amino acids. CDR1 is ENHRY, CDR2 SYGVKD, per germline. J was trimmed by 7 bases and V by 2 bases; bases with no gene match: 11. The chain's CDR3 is CAISEPDRPIEEQYF. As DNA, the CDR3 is TGTGCCATCAGTGAGCCGGACAGGCCCATCGAGGAGCAGTACTTC.

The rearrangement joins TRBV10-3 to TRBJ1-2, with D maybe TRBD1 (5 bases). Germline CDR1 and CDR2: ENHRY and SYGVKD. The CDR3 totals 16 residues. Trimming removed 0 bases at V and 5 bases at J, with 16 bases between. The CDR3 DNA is TGTGCCATCAGTGAGTCGTTTCGACAGACTCTTTATGGCTACACCTTC. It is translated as CAISESFRQTLYGYTF.

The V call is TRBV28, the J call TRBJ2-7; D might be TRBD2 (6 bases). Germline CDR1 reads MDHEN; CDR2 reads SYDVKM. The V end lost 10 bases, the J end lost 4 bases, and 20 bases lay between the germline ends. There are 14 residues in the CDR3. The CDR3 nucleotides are TGTGCCACCCGTGTGAGGGGAGGTCTATACGAGCAGTACTTC. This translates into CATRVRGGLYEQYF. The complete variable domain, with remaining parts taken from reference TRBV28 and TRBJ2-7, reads DVKVTQSSRYLVKRTGEKVFLECVQDMDHENMFWYRQDPGLGLRLIYFSYDVKMKEKGDIPEGYSVSREKKERFSLILESASTNQTSMYLCATRVRGGLYEQYFGPGTRLTVT.

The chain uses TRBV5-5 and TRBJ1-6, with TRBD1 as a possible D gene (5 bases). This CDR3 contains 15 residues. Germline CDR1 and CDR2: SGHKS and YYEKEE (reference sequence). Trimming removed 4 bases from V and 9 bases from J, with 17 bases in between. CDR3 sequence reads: CASSGGEVRPSPLHF. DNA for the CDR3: TGTGCCAGCAGCGGAGGGGAAGTCCGTCCTTCACCCCTCCACTTT. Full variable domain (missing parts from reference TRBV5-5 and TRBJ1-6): DAGVTQSPTHLIKTRGQQVTLRCSPISGHKSVSWYQQVLGQGPQFIFQYYEKEERGRGNFPDRFSARQFPNYSSELNVNALLLGDSALYLCASSGGEVRPSPLHFGNGTRLTVT.

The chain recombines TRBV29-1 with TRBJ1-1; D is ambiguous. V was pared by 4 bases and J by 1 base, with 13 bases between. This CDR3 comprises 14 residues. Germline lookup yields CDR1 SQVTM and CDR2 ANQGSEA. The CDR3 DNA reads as TGCAGCGTTGGCCGACTAACAAAGAACACTGAAGCTTTCTTT. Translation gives CSVGRLTKNTEAFF.

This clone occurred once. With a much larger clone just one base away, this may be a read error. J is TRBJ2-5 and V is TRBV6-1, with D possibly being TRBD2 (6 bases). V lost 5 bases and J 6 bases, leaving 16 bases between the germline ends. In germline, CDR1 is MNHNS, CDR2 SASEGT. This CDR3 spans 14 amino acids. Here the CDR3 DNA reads TGTGCCAGCAGTAAAGAGGAGGGGAGGAAGACCCAGTACTTC. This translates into CASSKEEGRKTQYF.

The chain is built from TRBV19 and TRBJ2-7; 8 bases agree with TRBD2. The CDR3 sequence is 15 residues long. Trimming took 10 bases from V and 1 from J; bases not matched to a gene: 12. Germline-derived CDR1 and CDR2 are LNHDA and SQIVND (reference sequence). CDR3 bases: TGTGCCACCCAGTCGGGGGGGCGCGGGTCCTACGAGCAGTACTTC. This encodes CATQSGGRGSYEQYF.